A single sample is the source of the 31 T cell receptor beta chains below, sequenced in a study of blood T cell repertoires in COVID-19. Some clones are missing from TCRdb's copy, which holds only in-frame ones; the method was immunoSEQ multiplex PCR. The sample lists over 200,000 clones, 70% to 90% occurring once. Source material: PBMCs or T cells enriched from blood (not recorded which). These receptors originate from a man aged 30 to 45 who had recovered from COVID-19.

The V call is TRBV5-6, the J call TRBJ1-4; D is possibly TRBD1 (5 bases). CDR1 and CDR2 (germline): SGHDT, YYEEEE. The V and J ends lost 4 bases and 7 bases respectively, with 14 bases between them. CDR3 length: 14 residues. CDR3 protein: CASSPMLRGEKLFF. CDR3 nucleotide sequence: TGTGCCAGCAGCCCTATGTTAAGGGGTGAAAAACTGTTTTTT.

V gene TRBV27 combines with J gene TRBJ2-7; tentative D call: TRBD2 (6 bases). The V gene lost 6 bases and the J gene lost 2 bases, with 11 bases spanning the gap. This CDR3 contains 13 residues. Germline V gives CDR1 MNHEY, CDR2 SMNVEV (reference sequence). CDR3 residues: CASRLGLAYEQYF. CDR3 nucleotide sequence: TGTGCCAGCAGATTGGGACTCGCCTACGAGCAGTACTTC.

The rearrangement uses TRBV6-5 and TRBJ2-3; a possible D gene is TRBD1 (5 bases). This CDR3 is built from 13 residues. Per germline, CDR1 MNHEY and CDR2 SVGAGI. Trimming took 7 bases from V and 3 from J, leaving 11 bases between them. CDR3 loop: CASKTGSTDTQYF. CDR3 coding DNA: TGTGCCAGCAAAACAGGCTCTACAGATACGCAGTATTTT.

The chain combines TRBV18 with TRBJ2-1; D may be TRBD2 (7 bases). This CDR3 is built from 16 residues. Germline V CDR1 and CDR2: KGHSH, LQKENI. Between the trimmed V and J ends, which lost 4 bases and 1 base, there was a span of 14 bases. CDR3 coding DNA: TGTGCCAGCTCACTAAGGGGGGGCGATTCCTACAATGAGCAGTTCTTC. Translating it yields CASSLRGGDSYNEQFF. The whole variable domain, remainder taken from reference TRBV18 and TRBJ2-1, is NAGVMQNPRHLVRRRGQEARLRCSPMKGHSHVYWYRQLPEEGLKFMVYLQKENIIDESGMPKERFSAEFPKEGPSILRIQQVVRGDSAAYFCASSLRGGDSYNEQFFGPGTRLTVL.

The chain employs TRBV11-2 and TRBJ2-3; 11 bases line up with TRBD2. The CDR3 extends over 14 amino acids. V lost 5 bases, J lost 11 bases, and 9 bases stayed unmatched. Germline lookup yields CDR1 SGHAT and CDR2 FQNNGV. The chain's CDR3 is CASSVTSGRRGQYF. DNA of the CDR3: TGTGCCAGCAGCGTTACTAGCGGGAGAAGGGGGCAGTATTTT.

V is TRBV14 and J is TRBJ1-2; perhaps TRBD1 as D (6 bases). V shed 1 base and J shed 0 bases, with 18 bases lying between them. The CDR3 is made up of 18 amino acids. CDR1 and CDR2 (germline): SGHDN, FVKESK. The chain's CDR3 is CASSQVSGAGPANYGYTF. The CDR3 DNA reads TGTGCCAGCAGCCAAGTATCAGGGGCTGGACCCGCTAACTATGGCTACACCTTC.

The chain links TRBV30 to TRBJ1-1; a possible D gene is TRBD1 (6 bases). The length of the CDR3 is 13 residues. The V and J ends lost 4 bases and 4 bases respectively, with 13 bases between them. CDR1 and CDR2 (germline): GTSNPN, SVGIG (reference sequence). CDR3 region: CAWIQGLATEAFF. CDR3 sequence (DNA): TGTGCCTGGATTCAGGGGCTCGCCACTGAAGCTTTCTTT.

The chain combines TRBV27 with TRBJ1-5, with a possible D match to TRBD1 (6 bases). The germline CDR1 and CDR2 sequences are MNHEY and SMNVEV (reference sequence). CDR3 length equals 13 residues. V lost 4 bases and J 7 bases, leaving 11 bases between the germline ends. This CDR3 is CASSSTGYQPQHF. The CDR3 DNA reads TGTGCCAGCAGTTCAACAGGGTACCAGCCCCAGCATTTT.

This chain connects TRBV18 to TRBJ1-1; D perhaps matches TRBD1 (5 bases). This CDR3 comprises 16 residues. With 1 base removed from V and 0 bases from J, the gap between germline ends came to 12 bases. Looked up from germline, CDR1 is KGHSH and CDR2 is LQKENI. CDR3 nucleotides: TGTGCCAGCTCACCACTGACAGAGACCTTGAACACTGAAGCTTTCTTT. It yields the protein CASSPLTETLNTEAFF.

CDR3 loop: CASSSRSGQNSYEQYF. The CDR3 nucleotides are TGTGCCAGCAGCTCGCGTTCGGGACAGAACTCCTACGAGCAGTACTTC. The chain combines TRBV7-6 with TRBJ2-7; 7 nucleotides agree with TRBD1. The CDR3 runs 16 residues. The germline gives CDR1 SGHVS, CDR2 FNYEAQ. Trimming at V came to 4 bases and at J to 0 bases, leaving 9 bases not matched to a gene.

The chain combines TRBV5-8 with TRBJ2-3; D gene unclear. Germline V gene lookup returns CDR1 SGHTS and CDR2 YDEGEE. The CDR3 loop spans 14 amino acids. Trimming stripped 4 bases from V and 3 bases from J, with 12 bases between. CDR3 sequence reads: CASSRTGLTDTQYF. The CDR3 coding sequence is TGTGCCAGCAGCCGCACTGGTTTAACAGATACGCAGTATTTT.

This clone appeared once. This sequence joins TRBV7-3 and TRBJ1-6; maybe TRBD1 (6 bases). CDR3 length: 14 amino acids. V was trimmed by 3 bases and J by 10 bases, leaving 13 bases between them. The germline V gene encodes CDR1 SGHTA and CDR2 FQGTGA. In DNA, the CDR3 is TGTGCCAGCAGCTTCACAGGGACCGGATCACCCCTCCACTTT. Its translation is CASSFTGTGSPLHF.

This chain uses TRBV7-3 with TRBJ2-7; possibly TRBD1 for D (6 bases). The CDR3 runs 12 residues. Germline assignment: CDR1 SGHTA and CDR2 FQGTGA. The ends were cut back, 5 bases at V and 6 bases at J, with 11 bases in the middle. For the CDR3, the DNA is TGTGCCAGCAGCGAACAGGGTGGCGAGCAGTACTTC. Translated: CASSEQGGEQYF.

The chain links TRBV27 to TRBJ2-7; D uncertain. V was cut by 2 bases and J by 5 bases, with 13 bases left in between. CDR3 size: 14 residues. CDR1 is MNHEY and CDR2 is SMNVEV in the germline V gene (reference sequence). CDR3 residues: CASSLNRVTHEQYF. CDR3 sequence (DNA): TGTGCCAGCAGTTTAAACCGGGTCACCCACGAGCAGTACTTC.

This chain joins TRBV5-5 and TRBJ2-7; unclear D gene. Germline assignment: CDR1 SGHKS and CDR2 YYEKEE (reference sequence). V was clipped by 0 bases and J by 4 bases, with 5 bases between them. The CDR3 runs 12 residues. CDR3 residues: CASSLGGYEQYF. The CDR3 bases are TGTGCCAGCAGCTTGGGAGGTTACGAGCAGTACTTC.

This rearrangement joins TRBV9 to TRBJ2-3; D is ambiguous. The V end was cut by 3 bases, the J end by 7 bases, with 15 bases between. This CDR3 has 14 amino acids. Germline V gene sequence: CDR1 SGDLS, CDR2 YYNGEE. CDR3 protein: CASSALDRRNTQYF. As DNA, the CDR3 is TGTGCCAGCAGCGCACTCGATAGGAGAAATACGCAGTATTTT.

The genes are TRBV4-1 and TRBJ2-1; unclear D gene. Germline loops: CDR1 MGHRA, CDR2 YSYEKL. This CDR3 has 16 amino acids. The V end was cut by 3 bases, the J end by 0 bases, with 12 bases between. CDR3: CASSQSSRSSYNEQFF. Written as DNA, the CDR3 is TGCGCCAGCAGCCAGAGTTCCCGGAGCTCCTACAATGAGCAGTTCTTC.

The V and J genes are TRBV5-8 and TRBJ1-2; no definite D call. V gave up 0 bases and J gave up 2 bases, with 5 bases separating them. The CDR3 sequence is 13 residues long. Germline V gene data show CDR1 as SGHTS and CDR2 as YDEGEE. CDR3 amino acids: CASSLEQNYGYTF. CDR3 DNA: TGTGCCAGCAGCTTGGAACAGAACTATGGCTACACCTTC.

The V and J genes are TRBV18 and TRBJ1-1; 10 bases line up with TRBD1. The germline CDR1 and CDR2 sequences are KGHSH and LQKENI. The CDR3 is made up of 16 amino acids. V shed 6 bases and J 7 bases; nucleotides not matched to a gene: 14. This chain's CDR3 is CASSRGQGGVPIEAFF. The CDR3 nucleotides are TGTGCCAGCTCCCGTGGACAGGGGGGCGTTCCGATTGAAGCTTTCTTT. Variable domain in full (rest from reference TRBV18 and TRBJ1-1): NAGVMQNPRHLVRRRGQEARLRCSPMKGHSHVYWYRQLPEEGLKFMVYLQKENIIDESGMPKERFSAEFPKEGPSILRIQQVVRGDSAAYFCASSRGQGGVPIEAFFGQGTRLTVV.

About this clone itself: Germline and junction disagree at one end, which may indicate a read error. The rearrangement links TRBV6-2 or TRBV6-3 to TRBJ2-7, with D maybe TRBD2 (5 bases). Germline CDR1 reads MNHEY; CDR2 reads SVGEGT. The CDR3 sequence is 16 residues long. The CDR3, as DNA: TGTGCCAGCAGTTTACCCCCCTTGGCTAGCTCCCACGAGCAGTACTTC. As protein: CASSLPPLASSHEQYF.

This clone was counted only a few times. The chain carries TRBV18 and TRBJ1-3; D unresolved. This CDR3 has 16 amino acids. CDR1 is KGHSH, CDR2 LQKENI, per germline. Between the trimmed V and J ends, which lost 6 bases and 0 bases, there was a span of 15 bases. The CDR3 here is CASSNVGLSSGNTIYF. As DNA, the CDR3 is TGTGCCAGCTCCAATGTAGGACTGAGCTCTGGAAACACCATATATTTT.

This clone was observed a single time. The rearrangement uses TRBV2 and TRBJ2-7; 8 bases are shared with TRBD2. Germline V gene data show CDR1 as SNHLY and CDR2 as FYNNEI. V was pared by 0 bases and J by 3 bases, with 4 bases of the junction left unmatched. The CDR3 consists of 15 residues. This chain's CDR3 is CASSEALGLVYEQYF. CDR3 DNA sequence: TGTGCCAGCAGTGAAGCCCTGGGACTAGTCTACGAGCAGTACTTC. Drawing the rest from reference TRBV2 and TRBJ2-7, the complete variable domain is EPEVTQTPSHQVTQMGQEVILRCVPISNHLYFYWYRQILGQKVEFLVSFYNNEISEKSEIFDDQFSVERPDGSNFTLKIRSTKLEDSAMYFCASSEALGLVYEQYFGPGTRLTVT.

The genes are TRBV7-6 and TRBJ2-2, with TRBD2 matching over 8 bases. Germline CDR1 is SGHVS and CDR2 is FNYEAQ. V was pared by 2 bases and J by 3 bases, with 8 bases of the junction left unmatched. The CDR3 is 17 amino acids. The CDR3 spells CASSLTLASGYTGELFF. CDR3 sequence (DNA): TGTGCCAGCAGCTTAACCCTGGCTAGCGGGTACACCGGGGAGCTGTTTTTT.

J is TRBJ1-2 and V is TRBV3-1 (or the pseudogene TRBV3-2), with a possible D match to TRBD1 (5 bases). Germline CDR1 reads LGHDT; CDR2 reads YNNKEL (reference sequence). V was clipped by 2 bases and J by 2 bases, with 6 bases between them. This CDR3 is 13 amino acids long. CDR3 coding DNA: TGTGCCAGCAGCCAAAGGACAAACTATGGCTACACCTTC. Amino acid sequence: CASSQRTNYGYTF.

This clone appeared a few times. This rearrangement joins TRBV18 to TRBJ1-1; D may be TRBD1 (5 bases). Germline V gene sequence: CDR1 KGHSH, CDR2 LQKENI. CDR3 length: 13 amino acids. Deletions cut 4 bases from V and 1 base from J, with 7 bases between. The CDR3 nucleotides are TGTGCCAGCTCACGTGGACAGAACACTGAAGCTTTCTTT. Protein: CASSRGQNTEAFF.

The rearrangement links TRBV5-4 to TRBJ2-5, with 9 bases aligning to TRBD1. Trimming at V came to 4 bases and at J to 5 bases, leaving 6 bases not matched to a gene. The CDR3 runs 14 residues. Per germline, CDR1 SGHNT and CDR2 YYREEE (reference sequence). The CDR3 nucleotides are TGTGCCAGCAGCCCGGGGACAGGGCGGGAGACCCAGTACTTC. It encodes CASSPGTGRETQYF.

The CDR3 is CASSLYLESTEAFF. The CDR3 bases are TGTGCCAGCAGTTTATACTTGGAGTCCACTGAAGCTTTCTTT. The V call is TRBV27, the J call TRBJ1-1; D remains ambiguous. CDR3 length equals 14 residues. Germline V gene lookup returns CDR1 MNHEY and CDR2 SMNVEV (reference sequence). Trimming left V 1 base short and J 4 bases short, with 10 bases between.

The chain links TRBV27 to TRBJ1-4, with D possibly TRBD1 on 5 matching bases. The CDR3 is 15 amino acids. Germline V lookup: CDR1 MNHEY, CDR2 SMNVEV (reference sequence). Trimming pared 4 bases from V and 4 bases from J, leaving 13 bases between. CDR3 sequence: CASSSVSGYNEKLFF. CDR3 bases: TGTGCCAGCAGTTCCGTCTCAGGGTATAATGAAAAACTGTTTTTT.

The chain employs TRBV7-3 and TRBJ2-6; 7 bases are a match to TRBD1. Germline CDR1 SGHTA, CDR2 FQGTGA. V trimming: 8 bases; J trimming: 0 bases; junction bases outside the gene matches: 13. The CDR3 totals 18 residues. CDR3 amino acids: CASALSGGSSSGANVLTF. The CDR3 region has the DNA TGTGCCAGCGCACTATCAGGGGGATCGTCCTCTGGGGCCAACGTCCTGACTTTC. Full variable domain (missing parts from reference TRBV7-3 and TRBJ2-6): GAGVSQTPSNKVTEKGKYVELRCDPISGHTALYWYRQSLGQGPEFLIYFQGTGAADDSGLPNDRFFAVRPEGSVSTLKIQRTERGDSAVYLCASALSGGSSSGANVLTFGAGSRLTVL.

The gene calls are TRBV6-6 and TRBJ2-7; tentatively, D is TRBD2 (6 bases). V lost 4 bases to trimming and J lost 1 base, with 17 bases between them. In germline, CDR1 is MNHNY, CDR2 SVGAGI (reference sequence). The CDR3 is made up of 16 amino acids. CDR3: CASSSGRIKSSYEQYF. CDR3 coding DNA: TGTGCCAGCAGTTCCGGGAGAATTAAAAGTTCCTACGAGCAGTACTTC.

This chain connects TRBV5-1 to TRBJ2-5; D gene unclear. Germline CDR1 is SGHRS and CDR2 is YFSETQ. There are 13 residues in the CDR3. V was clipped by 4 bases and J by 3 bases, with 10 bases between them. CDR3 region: CASSQLTEETQYF. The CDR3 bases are TGCGCCAGCAGCCAATTAACAGAAGAGACCCAGTACTTC.